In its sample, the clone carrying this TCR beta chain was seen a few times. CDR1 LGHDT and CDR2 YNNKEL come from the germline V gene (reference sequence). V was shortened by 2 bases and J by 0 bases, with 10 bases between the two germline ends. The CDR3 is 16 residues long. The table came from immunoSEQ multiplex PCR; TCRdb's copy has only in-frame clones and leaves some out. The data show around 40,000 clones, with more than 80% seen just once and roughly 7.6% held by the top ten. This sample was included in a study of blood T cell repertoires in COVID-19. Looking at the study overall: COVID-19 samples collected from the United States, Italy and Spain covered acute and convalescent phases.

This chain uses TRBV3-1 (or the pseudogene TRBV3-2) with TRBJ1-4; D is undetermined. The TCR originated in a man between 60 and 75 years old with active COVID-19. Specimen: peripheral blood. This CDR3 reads CASSQPGRATNEKLFF. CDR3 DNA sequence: TGTGCCAGCAGCCAACCCGGCCGGGCAACTAATGAAAAACTGTTTTTT.